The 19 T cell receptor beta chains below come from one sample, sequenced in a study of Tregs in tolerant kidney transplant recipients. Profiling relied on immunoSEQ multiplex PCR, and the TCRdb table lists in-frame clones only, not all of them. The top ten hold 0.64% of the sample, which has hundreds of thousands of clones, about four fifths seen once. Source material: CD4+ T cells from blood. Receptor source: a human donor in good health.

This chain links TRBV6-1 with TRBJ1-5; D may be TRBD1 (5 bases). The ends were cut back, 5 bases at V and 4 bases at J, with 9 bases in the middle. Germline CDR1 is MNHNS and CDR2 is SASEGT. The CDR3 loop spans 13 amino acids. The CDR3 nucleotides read TGTGCCAGCAGTCCCGGGGGGAATCAGCCCCAGCATTTT. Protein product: CASSPGGNQPQHF.

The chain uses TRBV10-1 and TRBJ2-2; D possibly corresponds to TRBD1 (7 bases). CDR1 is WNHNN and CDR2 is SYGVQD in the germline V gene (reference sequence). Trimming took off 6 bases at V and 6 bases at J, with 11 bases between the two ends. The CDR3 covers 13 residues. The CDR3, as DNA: TGCGCCAGCAGAGCAGGGGGGTCCGGGGAGCTGTTTTTT. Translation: CASRAGGSGELFF.

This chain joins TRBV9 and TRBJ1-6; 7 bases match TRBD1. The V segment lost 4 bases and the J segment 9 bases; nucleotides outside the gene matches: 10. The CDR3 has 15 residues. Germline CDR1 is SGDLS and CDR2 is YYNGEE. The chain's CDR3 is CASSQGGGRGSPLHF. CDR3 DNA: TGTGCCAGCAGCCAGGGGGGCGGTAGGGGTTCACCCCTCCACTTT.

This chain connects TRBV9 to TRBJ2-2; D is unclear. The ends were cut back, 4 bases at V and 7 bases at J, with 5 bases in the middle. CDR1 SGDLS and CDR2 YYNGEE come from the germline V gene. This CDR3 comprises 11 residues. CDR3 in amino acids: CASSLRGELFF. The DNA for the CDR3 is TGTGCCAGCAGCCTACGCGGGGAGCTGTTTTTT.

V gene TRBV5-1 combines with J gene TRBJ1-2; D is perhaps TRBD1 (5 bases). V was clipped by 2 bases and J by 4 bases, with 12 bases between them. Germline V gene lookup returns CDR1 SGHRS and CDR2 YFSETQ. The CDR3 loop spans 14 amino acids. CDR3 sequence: CASSFIGHSYGYTF. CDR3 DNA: TGCGCCAGCAGCTTTATCGGACACAGCTATGGCTACACCTTC.

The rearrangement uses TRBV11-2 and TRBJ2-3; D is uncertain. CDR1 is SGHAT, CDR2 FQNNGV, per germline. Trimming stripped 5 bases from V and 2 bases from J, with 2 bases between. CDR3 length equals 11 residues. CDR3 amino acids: CASSHTDTQYF. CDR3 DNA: TGTGCCAGCAGCCACACAGATACGCAGTATTTT.

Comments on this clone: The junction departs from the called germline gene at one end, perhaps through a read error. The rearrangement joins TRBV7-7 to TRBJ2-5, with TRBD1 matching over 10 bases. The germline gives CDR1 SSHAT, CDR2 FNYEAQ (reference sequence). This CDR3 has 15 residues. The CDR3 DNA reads TGTGCTAGCAGCCCGGTGGGACAGGGGACAGAGACCCAGTACTTC. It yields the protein CASSPVGQGTETQYF.

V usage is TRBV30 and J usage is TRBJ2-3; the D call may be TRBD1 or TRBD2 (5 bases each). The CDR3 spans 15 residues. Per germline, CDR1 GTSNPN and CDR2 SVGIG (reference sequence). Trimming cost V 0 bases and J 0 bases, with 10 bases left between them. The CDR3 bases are TGTGCCTGGAGTGTAACGGGGCCAAGCACAGATACGCAGTATTTT. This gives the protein CAWSVTGPSTDTQYF.

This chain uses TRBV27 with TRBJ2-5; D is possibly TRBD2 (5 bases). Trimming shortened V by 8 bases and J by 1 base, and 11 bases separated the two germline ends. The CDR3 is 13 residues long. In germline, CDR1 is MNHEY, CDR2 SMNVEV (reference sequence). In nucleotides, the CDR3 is TGTGCCAGCTCCCAACGGGGCCAAGAGACCCAGTACTTC. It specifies CASSQRGQETQYF.

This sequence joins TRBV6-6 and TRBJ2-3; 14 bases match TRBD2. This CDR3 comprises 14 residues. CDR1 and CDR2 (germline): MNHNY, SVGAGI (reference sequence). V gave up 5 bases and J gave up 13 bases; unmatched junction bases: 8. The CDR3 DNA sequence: TGTGCCAGCAGTCCCCGACTAGCGGGAGGGGAGGAGTATTTT. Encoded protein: CASSPRLAGGEEYF.

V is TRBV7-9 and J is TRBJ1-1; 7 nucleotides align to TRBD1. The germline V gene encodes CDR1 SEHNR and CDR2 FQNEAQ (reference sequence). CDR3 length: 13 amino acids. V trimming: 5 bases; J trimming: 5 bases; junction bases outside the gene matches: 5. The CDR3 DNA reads TGTGCCAGCAGCGATCAGGGGGGAACTGAAGCTTTCTTT. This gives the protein CASSDQGGTEAFF.

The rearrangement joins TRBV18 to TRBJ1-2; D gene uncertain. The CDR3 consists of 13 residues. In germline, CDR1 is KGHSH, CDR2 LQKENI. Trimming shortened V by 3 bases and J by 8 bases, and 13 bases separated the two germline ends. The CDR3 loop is CASSPSGAGGYTF. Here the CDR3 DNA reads TGTGCCAGCTCACCGTCGGGCGCTGGGGGCTACACCTTC.

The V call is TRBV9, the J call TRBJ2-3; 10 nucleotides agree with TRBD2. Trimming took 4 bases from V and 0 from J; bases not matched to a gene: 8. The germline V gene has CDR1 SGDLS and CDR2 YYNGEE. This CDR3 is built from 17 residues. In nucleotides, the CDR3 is TGTGCCAGCAGCTTTCCTAGCGGGGGCTTCAGCACAGATACGCAGTATTTT. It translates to CASSFPSGGFSTDTQYF.

CDR3 amino acids: CASSVQGIGTDTQYF. CDR3 DNA sequence: TGTGCCAGCAGTGTACAGGGGATAGGCACAGATACGCAGTATTTT. This rearrangement joins TRBV6-1 to TRBJ2-3; 7 bases match TRBD1. Trimming removed 4 bases from V and 1 base from J; junction bases left unmatched: 5. CDR3 length: 15 residues. The germline V gene encodes CDR1 MNHNS and CDR2 SASEGT.

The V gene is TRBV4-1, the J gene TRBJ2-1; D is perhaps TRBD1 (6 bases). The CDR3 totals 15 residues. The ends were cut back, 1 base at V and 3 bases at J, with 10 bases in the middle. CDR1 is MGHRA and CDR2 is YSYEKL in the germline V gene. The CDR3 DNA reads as TGCGCCAGCAGCCAAGGGTGGACAGACTACAATGAGCAGTTCTTC. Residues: CASSQGWTDYNEQFF.

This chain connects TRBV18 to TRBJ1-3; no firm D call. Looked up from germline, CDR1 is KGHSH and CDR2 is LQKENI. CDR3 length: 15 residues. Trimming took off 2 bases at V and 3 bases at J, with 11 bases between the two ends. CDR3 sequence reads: CASSPSGRGGNTIYF. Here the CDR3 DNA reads TGTGCCAGCTCACCATCGGGGAGAGGTGGAAACACCATATATTTT.

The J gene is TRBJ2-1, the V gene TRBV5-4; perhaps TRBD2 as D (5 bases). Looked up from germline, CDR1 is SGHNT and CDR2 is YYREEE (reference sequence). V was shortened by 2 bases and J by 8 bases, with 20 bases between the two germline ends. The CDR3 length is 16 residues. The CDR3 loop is CASSLSVSSGIDEQFF. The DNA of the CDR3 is TGTGCCAGCAGCTTAAGCGTCTCCTCGGGGATCGATGAGCAGTTCTTC.

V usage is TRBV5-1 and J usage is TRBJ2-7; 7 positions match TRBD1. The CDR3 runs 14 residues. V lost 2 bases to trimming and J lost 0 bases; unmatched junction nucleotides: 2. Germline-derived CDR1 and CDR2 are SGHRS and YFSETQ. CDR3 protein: CASSLRQGSYEQYF. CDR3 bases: TGCGCCAGCAGCTTACGACAGGGCTCCTACGAGCAGTACTTC.

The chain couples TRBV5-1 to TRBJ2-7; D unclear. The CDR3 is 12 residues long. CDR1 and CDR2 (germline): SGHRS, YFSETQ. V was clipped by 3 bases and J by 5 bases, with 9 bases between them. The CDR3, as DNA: TGCGCCAGCAGCTCGGTCGCGGACGAGCAGTACTTC. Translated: CASSSVADEQYF.